This entry concerns a single T cell receptor (beta chain). Its specificity is not known. The germline V gene has CDR1 SGHTA and CDR2 FQGNSA. V was clipped by 6 bases and J by 2 bases, with 8 bases between them. The CDR3 contains 12 residues. After isolation, RNA underwent reverse transcription to generate cDNA as the sequencing template. The repertoire was sequenced with immunoSEQ multiplex PCR; TCRdb's copy has only in-frame clones and lacks some. The sample contains 120,000 or so clones, around 63% of which appear only once. Described treatment: oral pan-JAK inhibitor, 5-10 mg twice daily. Alopecia areata patients provided lesional scalp punch biopsies and peripheral blood. The data were taken from a study of CD8+ T cells in alopecia areata. Study results and caveats: Given one nonresponder, whether baseline CD8+ expansion relates to response remains uncertain. Persistence in scalp and blood during tofacitinib was observed for many expanded lesional clones. Alphabeta T cells residing in normal skin are also sequenced in scalp samples.

This clonotype originated in a human donor with alopecia areata. Sequencing was performed on CD4+ T cells sorted from blood, taken at week 4, from a patient treated with tofacitinib. The chain combines TRBV7-2 with TRBJ2-7; D is uncertain. The CDR3, as DNA: TGTGCCAGCAGTCATACGACCTACGAGCAGTACTTC. It is translated as CASSHTTYEQYF.